The sequence of this T cell receptor beta chain was determined in a study of neoadjuvant nivolumab and ipilimumab in lung cancer. Findings and limits, study-wide: Only a small number of samples underwent TCR sequencing.

Profiled with immunoSEQ multiplex PCR; TCRdb holds only in-frame clones, not every one. The sample includes about 38,000 clones, roughly 87% of them seen just once. This CDR3 spans 14 amino acids. V shed 5 bases and J shed 5 bases, with 15 bases lying between them. Germline V gene sequence: CDR1 MNHEY, CDR2 SVGAGI. A note on this clone: Its specificity is not known.

Here the sequenced sample was peripheral blood, taken before neoadjuvant nivolumab, alone or with ipilimumab. The TCR was taken from an adult with non-small cell lung cancer. The rearrangement joins TRBV6-5 to TRBJ2-5, with D possibly called TRBD1 or TRBD2 (5 bases each). CDR3 DNA: TGTGCCAGCAGTCGAGCTCGGGGCGTTGAGACCCAGTACTTC. It is translated as CASSRARGVETQYF.